The next 22 T cell receptor beta chains were all read from a single sample in a study of blood T cell repertoires in COVID-19. Sequenced by immunoSEQ multiplex PCR; TCRdb stores in-frame clones only, minus some. The table shows around 140,000 clones, with over 70% occurring only once. The sequenced material came from PBMCs or T cells enriched from blood (not recorded which). The source is a man in his sixties who had recovered from COVID-19.

This clone was found once. The V and J genes are TRBV12-3 or TRBV12-4 and TRBJ1-4, with 8 positions matching TRBD1. The ends lost 6 bases at V and 7 bases at J; junction bases unmatched: 1. The CDR3 covers 12 residues. CDR3 region: CASSRGPEKLFF. The DNA of the CDR3 is TGTGCCAGCAGCAGGGGGCCTGAAAAACTGTTTTTT.

The chain carries TRBV6-5 and TRBJ1-2; D may be TRBD1 (6 bases). The length of the CDR3 is 15 residues. V lost 1 base and J 6 bases, leaving 15 bases between the germline ends. Germline CDR1 MNHEY, CDR2 SVGAGI. The CDR3 spells CASSYLTGGPNGYTF. The CDR3 bases are TGTGCCAGCAGTTACTTGACAGGAGGCCCCAATGGCTACACCTTC.

CDR3 loop: CATSTGAQWTQYF. CDR3 coding DNA: TGTGCCACCAGCACCGGAGCTCAGTGGACCCAGTACTTC. The chain employs TRBV15 and TRBJ2-5; D is uncertain. V dropped 4 bases and J dropped 7 bases, with 13 bases sitting between them. Looked up from germline, CDR1 is LNHNV and CDR2 is YYDKDF (reference sequence). The CDR3 loop spans 13 amino acids.

The chain has TRBV5-1 and TRBJ2-4; 8 nucleotides agree with TRBD1. This CDR3 contains 15 residues. CDR1 SGHRS and CDR2 YFSETQ come from the germline V gene. With V trimmed by 0 bases and J by 8 bases, 7 bases remained unmatched. The CDR3 here is CASSLVAGGYDIQYF. The CDR3, as DNA: TGCGCCAGCAGCTTGGTCGCAGGGGGCTACGACATTCAGTACTTC.

This clone was detected ten times or more. The chain links TRBV11-2 to TRBJ2-7, with no clear D. CDR3 length equals 13 residues. The germline V gene encodes CDR1 SGHAT and CDR2 FQNNGV. V was shortened by 3 bases and J by 1 base, with 7 bases between the two germline ends. DNA of the CDR3: TGTGCCAGCAGCTTGTACGGTTCCTACGAGCAGTACTTC. Encoded protein: CASSLYGSYEQYF.

This clone has more than one count but fewer than ten. The chain links TRBV24-1 to TRBJ2-1; 9 bases fit TRBD2. The germline V gene encodes CDR1 KGHDR and CDR2 SFDVKD. J lost 3 bases, V lost 3 bases, and 5 bases had no gene match. The CDR3 runs 16 residues. The CDR3 region is CATSDLKRGDYNEQFF. Here the CDR3 DNA reads TGTGCCACCAGTGATCTTAAGCGGGGGGACTACAATGAGCAGTTCTTC.

Turning to this clone: The same CDR3 also results from other DNA sequences found in this sample. This chain uses TRBV9 with TRBJ1-2; perhaps TRBD1 as D (5 bases). There are 13 residues in the CDR3. V gave up 4 bases and J gave up 2 bases, with 9 bases separating them. The germline V gene encodes CDR1 SGDLS and CDR2 YYNGEE. The CDR3 spells CASSPDRNYGYTF. The CDR3 DNA reads as TGTGCCAGCAGCCCTGACAGAAACTATGGCTACACCTTC.

The rearrangement joins TRBV4-1 to TRBJ1-1, with unresolved D. There are 13 residues in the CDR3. V was trimmed by 0 bases and J by 4 bases, leaving 6 bases between them. CDR1 is MGHRA, CDR2 YSYEKL, per germline. CDR3 residues: CASSQDLVTEAFF. CDR3 in DNA: TGCGCCAGCAGCCAAGATCTCGTCACTGAAGCTTTCTTT.

The gene calls are TRBV2 and TRBJ1-4; tentative D call: TRBD1 (5 bases). This CDR3 spans 16 amino acids. With 6 bases removed from V and 8 bases from J, the gap between germline ends came to 22 bases. Looked up from germline, CDR1 is SNHLY and CDR2 is FYNNEI. For the CDR3, the DNA is TGTGCCAGCAGCTACGGCGGGGGGGAAGGCATAGAAAAACTGTTTTTT. It is translated as CASSYGGGEGIEKLFF.

This chain uses TRBV29-1 with TRBJ1-1; 9 bases map to TRBD1. Germline assignment: CDR1 SQVTM and CDR2 ANQGSEA. There are 13 residues in the CDR3. The V and J ends lost 4 bases and 1 base, in that order; junction bases with no gene match: 1. CDR3 in amino acids: CSVGQGGNTEAFF. The CDR3 DNA reads as TGCAGCGTTGGACAGGGGGGGAACACTGAAGCTTTCTTT. The entire variable domain, with the rest obtained from reference TRBV29-1 and TRBJ1-1, is as follows: SAVISQKPSRDICQRGTSLTIQCQVDSQVTMMFWYRQQPGQSLTLIATANQGSEATYESGFVIDKFPISRPNLTFSTLTVSNMSPEDSSIYLCSVGQGGNTEAFFGQGTRLTVV.

The rearrangement links TRBV29-1 to TRBJ1-5, with 8 bases aligning to TRBD1. Germline-derived CDR1 and CDR2 are SQVTM and ANQGSEA. CDR3 length equals 13 residues. Trimming took 5 bases from V and 6 from J; bases not matched to a gene: 6. CDR3 sequence: CSVTDRESQPQHF. The CDR3, as DNA: TGCAGCGTTACGGACAGGGAGAGTCAGCCCCAGCATTTT.

V gene TRBV28 combines with J gene TRBJ1-4, with 9 nucleotides matching TRBD1. CDR1 is MDHEN, CDR2 SYDVKM, per germline. The ends lost 4 bases at V and 8 bases at J; junction bases unmatched: 8. The CDR3 extends over 15 amino acids. CDR3 coding DNA: TGTGCCAGCAGTTCTACAGGGGGCTTTAAGGAAAAACTGTTTTTT. Protein sequence: CASSSTGGFKEKLFF.

This clone was seen just once. The rearrangement joins TRBV2 to TRBJ1-4, with D unclear. Trimming removed 5 bases at V and 11 bases at J, with 12 bases between. Germline V gives CDR1 SNHLY, CDR2 FYNNEI. The CDR3 contains 12 residues. The CDR3 nucleotides read TGTGCCAGCAGTTCCGGGTTCGGGAAACTGTTTTTT. It specifies CASSSGFGKLFF.

V gene TRBV11-2 combines with J gene TRBJ2-7; the D gene is possibly TRBD2 (6 bases). Germline V CDR1 and CDR2: SGHAT, FQNNGV. The CDR3 loop spans 13 amino acids. V shed 3 bases and J shed 2 bases, with 8 bases lying between them. The CDR3 DNA is TGTGCCAGCAGCTTTAGCGGAACCTACGAGCAGTACTTC. It codes for CASSFSGTYEQYF. The full variable domain, completed using reference TRBV11-2 and TRBJ2-7, is EAGVAQSPRYKIIEKRQSVAFWCNPISGHATLYWYQQILGQGPKLLIQFQNNGVVDDSQLPKDRFSAERLKGVDSTLKIQPAKLEDSAVYLCASSFSGTYEQYFGPGTRLTVT.

The J gene is TRBJ1-1, the V gene TRBV6-5, with 8 bases matching TRBD1. V dropped 0 bases and J dropped 4; count of bases not matched to a gene: 4. Germline CDR1 is MNHEY and CDR2 is SVGAGI. The CDR3 consists of 15 residues. CDR3 coding DNA: TGTGCCAGCAGTTACTCGTTAGGACAGGGCACTGAAGCTTTCTTT. Translating it yields CASSYSLGQGTEAFF.

The CDR3 DNA reads TGTGCCAGCAGCGTAGAGGGGGGGGCCCCACAAGAGACCCAGTACTTC. This gives the protein CASSVEGGAPQETQYF. The chain recombines TRBV9 with TRBJ2-5, with D tentatively TRBD2 (7 bases). The CDR3 has 16 residues. V was shortened by 0 bases and J by 2 bases, with 14 bases between the two germline ends. From germline, CDR1 is SGDLS and CDR2 YYNGEE.

V gene TRBV3-1 (or the pseudogene TRBV3-2) combines with J gene TRBJ1-3; D not resolved. CDR1 is LGHDT and CDR2 is YNNKEL in the germline V gene (reference sequence). The length of the CDR3 is 16 residues. V dropped 0 bases and J dropped 4 bases, with 13 bases sitting between them. The CDR3 sequence: CASSQESGFGGNTIYF. The CDR3 nucleotides are TGTGCCAGCAGCCAAGAATCGGGTTTCGGCGGAAACACCATATATTTT.

The chain employs TRBV2 and TRBJ1-4, with 9 bases lining up with TRBD1. The CDR3 length is 15 residues. Trimming removed 0 bases from V and 7 bases from J; junction bases left unmatched: 3. The germline CDR1 and CDR2 sequences are SNHLY and FYNNEI. The DNA of the CDR3 is TGTGCCAGCAGTGAAGCGCTGACAGGGGGTGAAAAACTGTTTTTT. It translates to CASSEALTGGEKLFF.

This chain joins TRBV28 and TRBJ1-6, with 7 nucleotides matching TRBD1. The CDR3 spans 14 residues. Germline lookup yields CDR1 MDHEN and CDR2 SYDVKM. V was clipped by 7 bases and J by 5 bases; unmatched bases: 5. The CDR3 DNA is TGTGCCAGCACCACGACAGGGAATAATTCACCCCTCCACTTT. Amino acids: CASTTTGNNSPLHF. The entire variable domain, with the rest obtained from reference TRBV28 and TRBJ1-6, is as follows: DVKVTQSSRYLVKRTGEKVFLECVQDMDHENMFWYRQDPGLGLRLIYFSYDVKMKEKGDIPEGYSVSREKKERFSLILESASTNQTSMYLCASTTTGNNSPLHFGNGTRLTVT.

The chain is built from TRBV7-9 and TRBJ1-2, with D perhaps matching TRBD1 (5 bases). V dropped 5 bases and J dropped 5 bases, with 9 bases sitting between them. This CDR3 spans 12 amino acids. The germline CDR1 and CDR2 sequences are SEHNR and FQNEAQ (reference sequence). The CDR3 spells CASSPQGYGYTF. The CDR3 DNA follows: TGTGCCAGCAGCCCTCAGGGTTATGGCTACACCTTC. Together with reference TRBV7-9 and TRBJ1-2, the CDR3 gives the full variable domain: DTGVSQNPRHKITKRGQNVTFRCDPISEHNRLYWYRQTLGQGPEFLTYFQNEAQLEKSRLLSDRFSAERPKGSFSTLEIQRTEQGDSAMYLCASSPQGYGYTFGSGTRLTVV.

The chain recombines TRBV10-3 with TRBJ2-7; D may be TRBD1 (6 bases). V gave up 0 bases and J gave up 7 bases, with 19 bases separating them. This CDR3 region has 16 residues. Germline V CDR1 and CDR2: ENHRY, SYGVKD. CDR3 loop: CAISESGPGHGREQYF. CDR3 DNA: TGTGCCATCAGTGAGTCAGGACCGGGACACGGACGGGAGCAGTACTTC.

The rearrangement joins TRBV6-5 to TRBJ1-3; no clear D. Germline V lookup: CDR1 MNHEY, CDR2 SVGAGI. This CDR3 has 13 amino acids. Trimming shortened V by 0 bases and J by 7 bases, and 7 bases separated the two germline ends. For the CDR3, the DNA is TGTGCCAGCAGTTACTCTGGAGGGAACACCATATATTTT. Its protein product is CASSYSGGNTIYF.